This is a list of T cell receptor beta chains from one sample in a study of T cells in tuberculosis. Assay used: immunoSEQ multiplex PCR; TCRdb lists only in-frame clones, some missing. There are roughly 35,000 clones in the sample; 94% occur only once, and 12% lies in the top ten. The sequenced sample was PBMCs. The receptors derive from a donor aged 5-35 years with latent tuberculosis or without tuberculosis infection. Some clones in this sample may be carry-over from other donors' samples. The CDR3 runs from the conserved cysteine through the conserved F or W. A D gene is named only where the DNA matches it firmly. Not every row has a clone size; where given, it reads once, few, many or a size class.

D: NA; size: NA; V: TRBV12-5; J: TRBJ2-3; DNA: TGTGCTAGTGGTTTGGTACTACGGCAGGGGACATACACAGATACGCAGTATTTT; CDR3: CASGLVLRQGTYTDTQYF
D: TRBD1; size: NA; V: TRBV19; J: TRBJ1-5; DNA: TGTGCCAGTAGTACTCCGGACAGGGTAGCTCAGCCCCAGCATTTT; CDR3: CASSTPDRVAQPQHF
D: TRBD1; size: NA; V: TRBV27; J: TRBJ1-1; DNA: TGTGCCAGCAGTAAACAGGGGGCGACCAACACTGAAGCTTTCTTT; CDR3: CASSKQGATNTEAFF
D: TRBD1; size: once; V: TRBV29-1; J: TRBJ1-2; DNA: TGCAGGGCAAGCTCGACAGGGGGCCGGGGTGGCTACACCTTC; CDR3: CRASSTGGRGGYTF
D: NA; size: once; V: TRBV5-6; J: TRBJ1-1; DNA: TGTGCCAGCAGCTTTCCGTCGGAACAGCTCTCTGAAGCTTTCTTT; CDR3: CASSFPSEQLSEAFF
D: TRBD1; size: NA; V: TRBV10-1; J: TRBJ2-3; DNA: TGCGCCAGCAGTGAGATCGAGCCAGGGGGCGCTTCCACAGATACGCAGTATTTT; CDR3: CASSEIEPGGASTDTQYF
D: TRBD1; size: few; V: TRBV10-1; J: TRBJ2-7; DNA: TGCGCCAGCAGGGGACAGGGGTCGCAAGAGCAGTACTTC; CDR3: CASRGQGSQEQYF
D: NA; size: NA; V: TRBV30; J: TRBJ2-3; DNA: TGTGCCTGGAGTGTAATCGGGGTGGGAACAGATACGCAGTATTTT; CDR3: CAWSVIGVGTDTQYF
D: NA; size: NA; V: TRBV19; J: TRBJ1-4; DNA: TGTGCCAGTAGTGATCGTTTCGGAGTTCGGGTTGAAAAACTGTTTTTT; CDR3: CASSDRFGVRVEKLFF
D: NA; size: NA; V: TRBV30; J: TRBJ2-2; DNA: TGTGCCTGGAGTTTCCTCGGGGCGAACACCGGGGAGCTGTTTTTT; CDR3: CAWSFLGANTGELFF
D: NA; size: NA; V: TRBV30; J: TRBJ1-3; DNA: TGTGCCTGGAGTACGGGGACAAGCTCTGGAAACACCATATATTTT; CDR3: CAWSTGTSSGNTIYF
D: TRBD1; size: NA; V: TRBV30; J: TRBJ1-1; DNA: TGTGCCTGGAGTGTCCCGACAGGGCACCCCGCTGAAGCTTTCTTT; CDR3: CAWSVPTGHPAEAFF
D: TRBD1; size: NA; V: TRBV29-1; J: TRBJ2-3; DNA: TGCAGCGTTGCTACAGGGGGCCCCACAGATACGCAGTATTTT; CDR3: CSVATGGPTDTQYF
D: NA; size: NA; V: TRBV30; J: TRBJ1-4; DNA: TGTGCCTGGGCCTCGGGAGGGTTTAATGAAAAACTGTTTTTT; CDR3: CAWASGGFNEKLFF
D: NA; size: NA; V: TRBV4-1; J: TRBJ2-1; DNA: TGCGCCAGCAGCCAAGAACAGTCCGAGCAGTTCTTC; CDR3: CASSQEQSEQFF
D: TRBD1; size: NA; V: TRBV4-1; J: TRBJ2-1; DNA: TGCGCCAGCAGCTTTGGACAGGGGGCTCGGGATGAGCAGTTCTTC; CDR3: CASSFGQGARDEQFF
D: NA; size: NA; V: TRBV4-1; J: TRBJ1-2; DNA: TGCGCCAGCAGCCTAACATCTAACTATGGCTACACCTTC; CDR3: CASSLTSNYGYTF
D: NA; size: few; V: TRBV18; J: TRBJ1-3; DNA: TGTGCCAGCTCCCCCCAAGAGGAGGACTCTGGAAACACCATATATTTT; CDR3: CASSPQEEDSGNTIYF
D: NA; size: NA; V: TRBV6-5; J: TRBJ2-1; DNA: TGTGCCAGCAGTTACGGGACTCCCGTCGAGAATGAGCAGTTCTTC; CDR3: CASSYGTPVENEQFF
D: NA; size: NA; V: TRBV7-2; J: TRBJ1-5; DNA: TGTGCCAGCAGCTCGCCCGGGGGGGGGAATCAGCCCCAGCATTTT; CDR3: CASSSPGGGNQPQHF
D: NA; size: NA; V: TRBV18; J: TRBJ2-6; DNA: TGTGCCAGCTCACCATCCCATTTCTCTGGGGCCAACGTCCTGACTTTC; CDR3: CASSPSHFSGANVLTF
D: NA; size: NA; V: TRBV4-3; J: TRBJ1-3; DNA: TGCGCCAGCAGCCAGACTGCTGGAAACACCATATATTTT; CDR3: CASSQTAGNTIYF
D: TRBD1; size: NA; V: TRBV6-4; J: TRBJ1-2; DNA: TGTGCCAGCAGTGATGGGACAGGGGGTTATGGCTACACCTTC; CDR3: CASSDGTGGYGYTF
D: TRBD1; size: NA; V: TRBV5-4; J: TRBJ1-3; DNA: TGTGCCACCGCCCAGGGGACAGCTGGAAACACCATATATTTT; CDR3: CATAQGTAGNTIYF
D: NA; size: NA; V: TRBV6-6; J: TRBJ1-6; DNA: TGTGCCAGCAGTTACGACAGTAATTCACCCCTCCACTTT; CDR3: CASSYDSNSPLHF
D: NA; size: NA; V: TRBV6-6; J: TRBJ1-2; DNA: TGTGCCAGCAGTTACGAGGGCACCGCCCATGGCTACACCTTC; CDR3: CASSYEGTAHGYTF
D: NA; size: NA; V: TRBV11-2; J: TRBJ1-2; DNA: TGTGCCAGCAGCCCGGCCCCGGACACGCGACCTACTTATGGCTACACCTTC; CDR3: CASSPAPDTRPTYGYTF
D: NA; size: NA; V: TRBV10-3; J: TRBJ1-6; DNA: TGTGCCATCAGTGGACGGGACACTCATTCACCCCTCCACTTT; CDR3: CAISGRDTHSPLHF
D: TRBD1; size: NA; V: TRBV5-4; J: TRBJ1-2; DNA: TGTGCCAGTAGCCCGGGACAGGACCTCTATGGCTACACCTTC; CDR3: CASSPGQDLYGYTF
D: NA; size: few; V: TRBV7-2; J: TRBJ2-7; DNA: TGTGCCAGCAGCTTTACAGGCTACGAGCAGTACTTC; CDR3: CASSFTGYEQYF
D: NA; size: NA; V: TRBV5-4; J: TRBJ1-1; DNA: TGTGCCAGCAGCACCGGACATCGCGGAACTGAAGCTTTCTTT; CDR3: CASSTGHRGTEAFF
D: TRBD1; size: NA; V: TRBV19; J: TRBJ2-7; DNA: TGTGCCAGTAGGCCCACAGGGGTGAGTGGGTACGAGCAGTACTTC; CDR3: CASRPTGVSGYEQYF
D: NA; size: NA; V: TRBV5-1; J: TRBJ1-1; DNA: TGCGCCAGCAGCTTGGGTTCAGAGGCCCAGAAGGCTTTCTTT; CDR3: CASSLGSEAQKAFF
D: NA; size: NA; V: TRBV18; J: TRBJ1-2; DNA: TGTGCCAGCTCACCGGGTTTACGGGGTAACTATGGCTACACCTTC; CDR3: CASSPGLRGNYGYTF
D: TRBD1; size: NA; V: TRBV18; J: TRBJ1-2; DNA: TGTGCCAGCTCACTAGGGACAGTCTATGGCTACACCTTC; CDR3: CASSLGTVYGYTF
D: TRBD1; size: NA; V: TRBV27; J: TRBJ1-1; DNA: TGTGCCAGCAAGGACAGGGACCGAGCTTTCTTT; CDR3: CASKDRDRAFF
D: TRBD2; size: NA; V: TRBV7-9; J: TRBJ2-3; DNA: TGTGCCAGCAGCAACAGCGGGGGGGTTGGAGATACGCAGTATTTT; CDR3: CASSNSGGVGDTQYF
D: TRBD1; size: NA; V: TRBV5-1; J: TRBJ1-2; DNA: TGCGCCAGTTCGACAGGGATAAACTATGGCTACACCTTC; CDR3: CASSTGINYGYTF
D: TRBD1; size: NA; V: TRBV5-1; J: TRBJ1-2; DNA: TGCGCCAGCAGCCCGACAGGGGGCGGGATCGGTGGCTACACCTTC; CDR3: CASSPTGGGIGGYTF
D: NA; size: NA; V: TRBV4-3; J: TRBJ1-6; DNA: TGCGCCAGCAGCCGAACCGAGATGGATAATTCACCCCTCCACTTT; CDR3: CASSRTEMDNSPLHF
D: NA; size: once; V: TRBV11-3; J: TRBJ2-1; DNA: TGTGCCAGCAGCAGGGGCGGGGATAACAATGAGCAGTTCTTC; CDR3: CASSRGGDNNEQFF
D: NA; size: NA; V: TRBV19; J: TRBJ1-1; DNA: TGTGCCAGTAGCGTTGCCAGACGGTCCGGGATGAAAGCTTTCTTT; CDR3: CASSVARRSGMKAFF
D: NA; size: NA; V: TRBV15; J: TRBJ1-3; DNA: TGTGCCACCAGCAGAGGGGCGGGCAGCGGTGGAAACACCATATATTTT; CDR3: CATSRGAGSGGNTIYF
D: NA; size: NA; V: TRBV25-1; J: TRBJ2-2; DNA: TGTGCCAGCAGGGGAGCAGGGGGGACCGGGGAGCTGTTTTTT; CDR3: CASRGAGGTGELFF
D: NA; size: NA; V: TRBV29-1; J: TRBJ2-7; DNA: TGCAGCGTTCAAGGTGAGGGCTACGAGCAGTACTTC; CDR3: CSVQGEGYEQYF
D: TRBD1; size: NA; V: TRBV6-5; J: TRBJ2-2; DNA: TGTGCCAGCAGTTGGCTAACAGGGGGTTTTGGCGGGGAGCTGTTTTTT; CDR3: CASSWLTGGFGGELFF
D: NA; size: once; V: TRBV5-1; J: TRBJ1-1; DNA: TGCGCCAGCAGTTCTACAGAGAACACTGAAGCTTTCTTT; CDR3: CASSSTENTEAFF
D: TRBD1; size: NA; V: TRBV9; J: TRBJ2-1; DNA: TGTGCCAGCAGCCGGTACCTGACAGGGGTAGGGAATGAGCAGTTCTTC; CDR3: CASSRYLTGVGNEQFF
D: TRBD2; size: NA; V: TRBV10-3; J: TRBJ2-1; DNA: TGTGCCATCGAATCGAGCGGGGGGGCCGCGAATGAGCAGTTCTTC; CDR3: CAIESSGGAANEQFF
D: TRBD1; size: NA; V: TRBV5-6; J: TRBJ1-5; DNA: TGTGCCAGCAGCTCTAATAGGGGGCCCCATCAGCCCCAGCATTTT; CDR3: CASSSNRGPHQPQHF
D: TRBD2; size: NA; V: TRBV4-3; J: TRBJ2-3; DNA: TGCGCCAGCAGCGAGGGTAGCGGGGACACAGATACGCAGTATTTT; CDR3: CASSEGSGDTDTQYF
D: NA; size: NA; V: TRBV5-5; J: TRBJ1-1; DNA: TGTGCCAGCAGCTTGTACCCGGGGAGGGCTGAAGCTTTCTTT; CDR3: CASSLYPGRAEAFF
D: NA; size: NA; V: TRBV6-5; J: TRBJ2-1; DNA: TGTGCCACCAACCGAGGGGGTGTACTGTACAATGAGCAGTTCTTC; CDR3: CATNRGGVLYNEQFF
D: NA; size: NA; V: TRBV7-3; J: TRBJ1-3; DNA: TGTGCCAGCAGCTTAGCATTCGGCTCTGGAAACACCATATATTTT; CDR3: CASSLAFGSGNTIYF
D: NA; size: NA; V: TRBV10-1; J: TRBJ1-5; DNA: TGCGCCAGCATCGGAGGGTGTCAGCCCCAGCATTTT; CDR3: CASIGGCQPQHF
D: NA; size: once; V: TRBV5-5; J: TRBJ2-7; DNA: TGTGCCAGCAGCTTGGCTACAGGGTGGGAGTACTTC; CDR3: CASSLATGWEYF
D: NA; size: NA; V: TRBV11-2; J: TRBJ2-4; DNA: TGTGCCAGCAGCCTAAATTTAGGAGAGGCCAAAAACATTCAGTACTTC; CDR3: CASSLNLGEAKNIQYF
D: NA; size: NA; V: TRBV4-1; J: TRBJ1-2; DNA: TGCGCCAGCAGCCAAGAGGGCAGGAGGACGGATAACTATGGCTACACCTTC; CDR3: CASSQEGRRTDNYGYTF
D: NA; size: NA; V: TRBV4-3; J: TRBJ1-4; DNA: TGCGCCAGCAGCCAATCCACCCTGCCTGGCAGATTGTTTTTT; CDR3: CASSQSTLPGRLFF
D: NA; size: once; V: TRBV7-2; J: TRBJ1-2; DNA: TGTGCCAGCAGCTTGGGTCCCTCCCTTCTTAAACAGGGAGGGTATGGCTACACCTTC; CDR3: CASSLGPSLLKQGGYGYTF